In its sample, the clone carrying this T cell receptor (beta chain) ranks as medium-sized. Its antigen is not known. At the survey level, the v3.0 immunoSEQ assay was run. Clones were sequenced by immunoSEQ multiplex PCR, and TCRdb holds only the in-frame ones, with some missing. Here the sample spans roughly 16,000 clones, 75% to 85% being singletons. This specimen belongs to a study of long-term antiretroviral therapy in people with HIV. Study conclusions and caveats: Blood in the study was drawn between the mid-2000s and the late 2010s, possibly under older ART regimens, which may be less effective than current ones.

CDR3 size: 15 residues. The V gene end was trimmed by 0 bases and the J gene end by 11 bases; junction bases not matched to a gene: 10. Per the germline V gene, CDR1 is SGHTA and CDR2 is FQGTGA. The sequence was collected from a man aged 18 to 29 with HIV. Sequencing used unsorted PBMCs, obtained 0.1 years before starting antiretroviral therapy. The gene calls are TRBV7-3 and TRBJ1-1; TRBD1 agrees at 9 bases. Written as DNA, the CDR3 is TGTGCCAGCAGCTTAACGGGGGGACAGGGTGTTCCGGCTTTCTTT. This codes for CASSLTGGQGVPAFF.